A selection of T cell receptor beta chains follows, all from one sample in a study of blood T cell repertoires in COVID-19. Only in-frame clones appear in the TCRdb table, and some are missing; sequencing was by immunoSEQ multiplex PCR. The sample contains roughly 200,000 clones, just over 85% of which appear only once. Sequencing was carried out using peripheral blood. These receptors came from a man between 18 and 35 years old with active or convalescent COVID-19. Each CDR3 is given with its conserved first and last residue. The order of the fields is clone size, J gene, D gene, V gene, CDR3 DNA, CDR3 protein. The D gene is left open where the match is weak. Part of the rows lack a size; the others show once, few, many or a class for expanded clones.

- TRBJ2-2 TRBD1 TRBV11-2 TGTGCCAGCAGCTTATTCGCGCGACAGGGGCTTACCGGGGAGCTGTTTTTT CASSLFARQGLTGELFF
- TRBJ1-3 - TRBV18 TGTGCCAGCTCACGCCCCAGTGGAAACACCATATATTTT CASSRPSGNTIYF
few TRBJ2-2 - TRBV27 TGTGCCAGCAGCCCGGACAGATACACCGGGGAGCTGTTTTTT CASSPDRYTGELFF
- TRBJ2-7 - TRBV5-1 TGCGCCAGCAGCTCGCCCTCCCCTAGCGACGAGCAGTACTTC CASSSPSPSDEQYF
- TRBJ2-7 - TRBV6-6 TGTGCCAGCAGTATGGACAGAGCCTACGAGCAGTACTTC CASSMDRAYEQYF
- TRBJ2-2 - TRBV19 TGTGCCAGTAGTACTATGGTTTCCCCCGGGGAGCTGTTTTTT CASSTMVSPGELFF
- TRBJ2-7 TRBD2 TRBV11-2 TGTGCCAGCAGCTTGCAGGTTGCGGGAGCGAGCGAGCAGTACTTC CASSLQVAGASEQYF
- TRBJ1-5 - TRBV28 TGTGCCAGCAGACTAGGAACCGGAAATCAGCCCCAGCATTTT CASRLGTGNQPQHF
few TRBJ2-3 TRBD2 TRBV5-4 TGTGCCAGCAGCTTGGGTCGGGGTAGCGGGACAGATACGCAGTATTTT CASSLGRGSGTDTQYF
- TRBJ2-3 - TRBV2 TGTGCCAGCGGAAGGTGGGCATCTCGCACAGATACGCAGTATTTT CASGRWASRTDTQYF
- TRBJ1-1 - TRBV27 TGTGCCAGCAGTCCATATGGGCCGGGGGACACTGAAGCTTTCTTT CASSPYGPGDTEAFF
- TRBJ1-2 - TRBV5-1 TGCGCCAGCAGCTTGGTACAGGCGGAAGGTGGCTACACCTTC CASSLVQAEGGYTF
- TRBJ1-1 - TRBV5-5 TGTGCCAGCAGCCTCGACTCCGGCCCCGTTGTGATCTCTTTCTTT CASSLDSGPVVISFF
- TRBJ2-1 - TRBV5-1 TGCGCCAGCAGCTACTCCGGGACTCAGCACAATGAGCAGTTCTTC CASSYSGTQHNEQFF
- TRBJ1-2 - TRBV9 TGTGCCAGCAGCGTAGGGGCCGCCGGCTACACCTTC CASSVGAAGYTF
- TRBJ2-1 - TRBV5-6 TGTGCCAGCAGCTTGGACCCATTTCAGACGGGTGAGCAGTTCTTC CASSLDPFQTGEQFF
- TRBJ2-6 TRBD1 TRBV5-5 TGTGCCAGCAGCTTGGTCTTGAGGACAGGGACTTCCTCTGGGGCCAACGTCCTGACTTTC CASSLVLRTGTSSGANVLTF
once TRBJ2-2 TRBD1 TRBV6-5 TGTGCCAGCAGACCGGGACAGGGGCTCACCGGGGAGCTGTTTTTT CASRPGQGLTGELFF
- TRBJ2-5 TRBD2 TRBV3-1/TRBV3-2 TGTGCCAGCAGCCACGGCGCGGGAGTTGTAGGAGAGACCCAGTACTTC CASSHGAGVVGETQYF
- TRBJ2-3 - TRBV15 TGTGCCACCGGGCGACAGGACAGCACAGATACGCAGTATTTT CATGRQDSTDTQYF
once TRBJ2-3 - TRBV6-1 TGTGCCAGCAGTGAGAGGCCTTCCATTTGGTCCAACACAGATACGCAGTATTTT CASSERPSIWSNTDTQYF
- TRBJ2-1 TRBD2 TRBV4-1 TGCGCCAGCAGCCAAGATCTCAGCGGGGGTTACAATGAGCAGTTCTTC CASSQDLSGGYNEQFF
- TRBJ2-7 - TRBV28 TGTGCCAGCAGTTCCCCACGGGAGCAGTACTTC CASSSPREQYF